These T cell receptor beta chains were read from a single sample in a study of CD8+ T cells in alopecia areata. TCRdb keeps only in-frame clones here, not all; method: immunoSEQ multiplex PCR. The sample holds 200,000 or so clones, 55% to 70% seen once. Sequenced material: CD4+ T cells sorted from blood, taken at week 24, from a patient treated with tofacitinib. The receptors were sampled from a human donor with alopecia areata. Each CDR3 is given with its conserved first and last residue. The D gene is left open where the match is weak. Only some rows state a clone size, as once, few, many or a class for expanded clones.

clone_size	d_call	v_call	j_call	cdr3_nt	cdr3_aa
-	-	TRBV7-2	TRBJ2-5	TGTGCCAGCAGCAGGATGGCGGGGAGGTCATGGGAGACCCAGTACTTC	CASSRMAGRSWETQYF
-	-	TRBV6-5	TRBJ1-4	TGTGCCAGCGCGCTGACTCCATATGAAAAACTGTTTTTT	CASALTPYEKLFF
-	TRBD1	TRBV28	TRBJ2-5	TGTGCCAGCAGTTCTGTGGCTCAGGGGGTACAAGAGACCCAGTACTTC	CASSSVAQGVQETQYF
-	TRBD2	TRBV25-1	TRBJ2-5	TGTGCCAGCAGTTTTGCGGGGGGGCGAGAGACCCAGTACTTC	CASSFAGGRETQYF
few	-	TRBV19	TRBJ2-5	TGTGCCAGTAGTCGGAACCTCCAAGAGACCCAGTACTTC	CASSRNLQETQYF
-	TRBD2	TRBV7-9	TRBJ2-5	TGTGCCAGCAGCGCACTAGCGGGAGGAGGTGAGACCCAGTACTTC	CASSALAGGGETQYF
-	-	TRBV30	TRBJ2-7	TGTGCCTGGAGTCCCCCAACTGTTGCCTACGAGCAGTACTTC	CAWSPPTVAYEQYF
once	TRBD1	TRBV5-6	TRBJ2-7	TGTGCCAGCAGCTTGCGCGCCAGGGGGAGCGAGCAGTACTTC	CASSLRARGSEQYF
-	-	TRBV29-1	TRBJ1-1	TGCAGCGTTCAGGACACTGAAGCTTTCTTT	CSVQDTEAFF
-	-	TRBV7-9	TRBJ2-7	TGTGCCAGCAGCCATGACGGGACGGGCGAGCAGTACTTC	CASSHDGTGEQYF
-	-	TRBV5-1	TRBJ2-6	TGCGCCAGCAGCTTGGGGTCGGGGTCTGGGGCCAACGTCCTGACTTTC	CASSLGSGSGANVLTF
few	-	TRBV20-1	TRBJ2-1	TGCAGTGTGGCAGAGGGGGAGCAGTTCTTC	CSVAEGEQFF
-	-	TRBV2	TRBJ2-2	TGTGCCAGCAGTGAAGCTGGAGTAGCAGGCTCCGGGGAGCTGTTTTTT	CASSEAGVAGSGELFF
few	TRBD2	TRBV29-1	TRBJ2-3	TGCAGCGTTCTAGCGGGCAGCACAGATACGCAGTATTTT	CSVLAGSTDTQYF
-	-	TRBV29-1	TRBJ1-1	TGCAGCGCCACGGACATGAACACTGAAGCTTTCTTT	CSATDMNTEAFF
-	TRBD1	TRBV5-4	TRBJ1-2	TGTGCCAGCAGCTTGGGGCCCGGGACAGGGGGCGCGTATGGCTACACCTTC	CASSLGPGTGGAYGYTF
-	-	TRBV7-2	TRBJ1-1	TGTGCCAGCAGCCGCTTCGACGAAGCTTTCTTT	CASSRFDEAFF
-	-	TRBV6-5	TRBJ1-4	TGTGCCAGCAGCGCGTCGTGGGCCGCGGAAAAACTGTTTTTT	CASSASWAAEKLFF
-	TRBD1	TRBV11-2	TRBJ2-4	TGTGCCAGCAGCCCGGACAGGGCGACCAAAAACATTCAGTACTTC	CASSPDRATKNIQYF
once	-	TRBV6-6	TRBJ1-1	TGTGCCAGCAGTTACCCCGGACAGATGAACACTGAAGCTTTCTTT	CASSYPGQMNTEAFF
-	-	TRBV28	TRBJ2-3	TGTGCCAGCAGTTCCCATACGGTGCCCACAGATACGCAGTATTTT	CASSSHTVPTDTQYF
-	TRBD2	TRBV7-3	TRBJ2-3	TGTGCCAGCATCCTACCGGGACTAGTCTCCTATACGCAGTATTTT	CASILPGLVSYTQYF
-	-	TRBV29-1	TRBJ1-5	TGCAGCGCCGCGGCAGAACGCAATCAGCCCCAGCATTTT	CSAAAERNQPQHF